The present T cell receptor (beta chain) was sequenced within a study of T cell responses to AZD1222 COVID-19 vaccine. Study observations and caveats: Repertoire samples came only from after the peak T cell response. Donors, mostly white British, included more females; clonal diversity was possibly underestimated.

A note on this clone: Its antigen is not known.

The protocol was immunoSEQ multiplex PCR, while the TCRdb copy is restricted to in-frame clones and leaves out a portion. Of roughly 150,000 clones in the sample, about 90% are singletons; the top ten hold roughly a tenth. Specimen: peripheral blood, collected 28 days after the second AZD1222 dose. The sequence came from an adult who received the AZD1222 COVID-19 vaccine.

CDR3 sequence (DNA): TGTGCCAGCAGCTTCGGCGGGGGGGGCACAGATACGCAGTATTTT. Translated, it gives CASSFGGGGTDTQYF. The rearrangement uses TRBV7-2 and TRBJ2-3; 9 bases map to TRBD2. The CDR3 runs 15 residues. Trimming cost V 3 bases and J 1 base; bases outside gene matches: 2. Germline V gene lookup returns CDR1 SGHTA and CDR2 FQGNSA.